Following are 10 T cell receptor beta chains from one sample sequenced in a study of T cell changes during pregnancy in multiple sclerosis. The assay was immunoSEQ multiplex PCR, and TCRdb's table has in-frame clones only and misses some. This table has about 40,000 clones, 90% to 95% appearing once. The input for sequencing was CD8+ T cells from peripheral blood mononuclear cells, taken before pregnancy. The receptors stem from a female donor with multiple sclerosis, enrolled in a pregnancy study.

V gene TRBV9 combines with J gene TRBJ2-7, with 9 bases that match TRBD1. In germline, CDR1 is SGDLS, CDR2 YYNGEE. V was pared by 3 bases and J by 3 bases, with 7 bases of the junction left unmatched. CDR3 length equals 15 residues. CDR3 sequence (DNA): TGTGCCAGCAGCGGAGGGGACAGGGAGTTCTACGAGCAGTACTTC. Protein: CASSGGDREFYEQYF.

The chain links TRBV19 to TRBJ2-3, with 9 bases identical to TRBD1. Trimming cost V 5 bases and J 2 bases; bases outside gene matches: 5. The CDR3 totals 15 residues. Germline V gives CDR1 LNHDA, CDR2 SQIVND (reference sequence). CDR3 protein: CASSFGTGHTDTQYF. CDR3 coding DNA: TGTGCCAGTAGTTTTGGGACAGGGCACACAGATACGCAGTATTTT.

The chain couples TRBV11-2 to TRBJ2-7; TRBD2 matches 13 bases. With 5 bases clipped from V and 3 bases from J, the junction kept 4 bases outside the gene matches. Germline V lookup: CDR1 SGHAT, CDR2 FQNNGV. CDR3 size: 15 residues. DNA for the CDR3: TGTGCCAGCAGCCCGGGACTAGCGGGAAGCTACGAGCAGTACTTC. Protein sequence: CASSPGLAGSYEQYF.

The chain uses TRBV5-1 and TRBJ2-5; D is unclear. The CDR3 loop spans 12 amino acids. The V gene lost 6 bases and the J gene lost 0 bases, with 6 bases spanning the gap. CDR1 SGHRS and CDR2 YFSETQ come from the germline V gene. CDR3 nucleotide sequence: TGCGCCAGCAATGACAACCAAGAGACCCAGTACTTC. It yields the protein CASNDNQETQYF.

This chain joins TRBV9 and TRBJ2-7; 12 positions agree with TRBD2. After removal of 4 bases from V and 7 bases from J, the junction contained 6 bases not matched to a gene. Germline V gives CDR1 SGDLS, CDR2 YYNGEE. The CDR3 spans 14 residues. The CDR3 is CASSPRLAGEEQYF. The DNA of the CDR3 is TGTGCCAGCAGCCCTCGACTAGCGGGAGAGGAGCAGTACTTC.

V is TRBV21-1 and J is TRBJ2-1; the D segment call TRBD1 is taken from the table without a DNA check. TRBV21-1 is termed a pseudogene. The CDR3 totals 17 residues. The CDR3 is CASSMRLRQTFYNEQFF. The CDR3 DNA reads TGTGCCAGCAGCATGCGCTTGAGACAGACCTTCTACAATGAGCAGTTCTTC.

The chain carries TRBV29-1 and TRBJ2-7, with 10 bases aligning to TRBD2. The junction had 3 bases not matched to a gene; V was cut back by 7 bases and J by 3 bases. Germline assignment: CDR1 SQVTM and CDR2 ANQGSEA. The CDR3 consists of 12 residues. As DNA, the CDR3 is TGCAGCGCCGGGACTAGCGACTACGAGCAGTACTTC. Its protein is CSAGTSDYEQYF.

This clone appeared a single time. The rearrangement uses TRBV19 and TRBJ2-1, with 8 bases aligning to TRBD2. Germline V gene lookup returns CDR1 LNHDA and CDR2 SQIVND (reference sequence). After removal of 7 bases from V and 0 bases from J, the junction contained 5 bases not matched to a gene. The length of the CDR3 is 15 residues. The CDR3 here is CASNPSGSSYNEQFF. The DNA for the CDR3 is TGTGCCAGTAACCCCAGCGGGAGCTCCTACAATGAGCAGTTCTTC.

V usage is TRBV11-2 and J usage is TRBJ2-2; D perhaps matches TRBD2 (7 bases). V was trimmed by 1 base and J by 5 bases, leaving 17 bases between them. Looked up from germline, CDR1 is SGHAT and CDR2 is FQNNGV. The CDR3 has 17 residues. The DNA of the CDR3 is TGTGCCAGCAGCTTAGGCGCCTCAAGGGGGGGGACCGGGGAGCTGTTTTTT. Protein product: CASSLGASRGGTGELFF.

The count of this clone is one. The rearrangement uses TRBV27 and TRBJ1-2; TRBD1 matches at 9 bases. The germline V gene has CDR1 MNHEY and CDR2 SMNVEV (reference sequence). V was pared by 5 bases and J by 13 bases, with 11 bases of the junction left unmatched. The CDR3 sequence is 13 residues long. CDR3 in amino acids: CASSAWTGAPGTF. CDR3 in DNA: TGTGCCAGCAGTGCCTGGACAGGGGCCCCGGGCACCTTC.